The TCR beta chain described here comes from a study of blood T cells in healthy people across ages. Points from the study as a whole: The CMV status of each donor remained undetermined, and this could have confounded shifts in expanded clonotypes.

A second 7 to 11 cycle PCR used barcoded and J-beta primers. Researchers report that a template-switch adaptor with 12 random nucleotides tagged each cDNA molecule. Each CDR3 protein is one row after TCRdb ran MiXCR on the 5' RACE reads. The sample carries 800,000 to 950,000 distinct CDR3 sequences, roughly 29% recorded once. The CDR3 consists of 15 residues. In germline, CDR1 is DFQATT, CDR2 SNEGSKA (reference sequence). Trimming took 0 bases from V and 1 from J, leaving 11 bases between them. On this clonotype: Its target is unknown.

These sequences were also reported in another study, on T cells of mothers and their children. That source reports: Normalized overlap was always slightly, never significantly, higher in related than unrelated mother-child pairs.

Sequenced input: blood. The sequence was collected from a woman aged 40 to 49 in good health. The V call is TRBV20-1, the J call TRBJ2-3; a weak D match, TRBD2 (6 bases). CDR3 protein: CSARDPASGTDTQYF. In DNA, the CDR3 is TGCAGTGCTAGAGATCCGGCTAGCGGCACAGATACGCAGTATTTT.